The 31 T cell receptor beta chains below come from one sample, sequenced in a study of T-cell memory formation after mild COVID-19. Via MiXCR, TCRdb re-called the 5' RACE reads, giving one row per CDR3 protein. Among some 440,000 distinct CDR3 sequences, nearly 25% were seen once, and the ten largest hold roughly an eighth. The sequencing input was PBMCs or a T cell subset sorted from them (not recorded which). These receptors were taken from an adult woman who had mild COVID-19 (a few samples of this study predate the infection). Cell type and time point are not known.

This chain joins TRBV7-2 and TRBJ2-2; 14 nucleotides match TRBD2. The CDR3 is 18 amino acids. V shed 4 bases, J shed 8 bases, and the junction held 12 bases outside the gene matches. CDR1 and CDR2 (germline): SGHTA, FQGNSA. CDR3 loop: CASSSTAGLAGGTGELFF. The CDR3 DNA sequence: TGTGCCAGCAGCTCAACCGCAGGACTAGCGGGAGGAACAGGGGAGCTGTTTTTT.

This clonotype was detected only once. The chain couples TRBV24-1 to TRBJ2-7; D not certain. Germline V lookup: CDR1 KGHDR, CDR2 SFDVKD. The V gene lost 3 bases and the J gene lost 7 bases, with 15 bases spanning the gap. The CDR3 has 14 residues. CDR3 sequence (DNA): TGTGCCACCAGTGATCCACAAGAAGCATGGGAGCAGTACTTC. This encodes CATSDPQEAWEQYF.

The genes are TRBV6-5 and TRBJ2-3; D possibly corresponds to TRBD2 (6 bases). CDR1 is MNHEY, CDR2 SVGAGI, per germline. Trimming stripped 0 bases from V and 2 bases from J, with 12 bases between. There are 16 residues in the CDR3. As DNA, the CDR3 is TGTGCCAGCAGTTACTCGGGACTGCTAATCACAGATACGCAGTATTTT. It translates to CASSYSGLLITDTQYF.

This clonotype was detected a few times. The chain employs TRBV6-1 and TRBJ2-3; D perhaps matches TRBD2 (6 bases). The ends were cut back, 8 bases at V and 2 bases at J, with 17 bases in the middle. Germline V gene lookup returns CDR1 MNHNS and CDR2 SASEGT. The CDR3 is made up of 15 amino acids. CDR3 sequence reads: CASRREQGFTDTQYF. The CDR3 nucleotides read TGTGCCAGCCGACGGGAGCAGGGCTTCACAGATACGCAGTATTTT.

This clonotype turned up a few times. The chain joins TRBV7-9 to TRBJ1-2; 9 bases line up with TRBD1. The germline V gene encodes CDR1 SEHNR and CDR2 FQNEAQ (reference sequence). Losses at the gene ends were 1 base for V and 6 bases for J; bases not matched to a gene: 6. The CDR3 loop spans 15 amino acids. CDR3 protein: CASSLEGTGTNGYTF. The DNA for the CDR3 is TGTGCCAGCAGCTTAGAAGGGACAGGGACAAATGGCTACACCTTC.

This clonotype was seen only a few times. The chain employs TRBV25-1 and TRBJ2-7; no firm D call. This CDR3 has 11 amino acids. V was shortened by 8 bases and J by 5 bases, with 10 bases between the two germline ends. Per germline, CDR1 MGHDK and CDR2 SYGVNS. The CDR3 nucleotides read TGTGCCAGCGCGCGGAGCCACGAGCAGTACTTC. Translated: CASARSHEQYF.

V gene TRBV7-9 combines with J gene TRBJ2-1; 7 bases map to TRBD1. Trimming cost V 1 base and J 5 bases; bases outside gene matches: 5. The CDR3 is made up of 15 amino acids. Germline loops: CDR1 SEHNR, CDR2 FQNEAQ (reference sequence). The chain's CDR3 is CASSLGQGRNNEQFF. DNA for the CDR3: TGTGCCAGCAGCTTAGGACAGGGACGAAACAATGAGCAGTTCTTC.

The table lists this clonotype with many counts. The chain is built from TRBV7-3 and TRBJ2-3; D gene ambiguous. This CDR3 spans 13 amino acids. Trimming cost V 6 bases and J 0 bases, with 7 bases left between them. Germline values: CDR1 SGHTA, CDR2 FQGTGA. The CDR3 DNA follows: TGTGCCAGCAGTCGAACTAGCACAGATACGCAGTATTTT. Translated: CASSRTSTDTQYF. The variable domain in full, completed from reference TRBV7-3 and TRBJ2-3, reads GAGVSQTPSNKVTEKGKYVELRCDPISGHTALYWYRQSLGQGPEFLIYFQGTGAADDSGLPNDRFFAVRPEGSVSTLKIQRTERGDSAVYLCASSRTSTDTQYFGPGTRLTVL.

This clonotype was seen a handful of times. J is TRBJ2-5 and V is TRBV18; no firm D call. With 3 bases removed from V and 2 bases from J, the gap between germline ends came to 13 bases. The CDR3 has 15 amino acids. Germline values: CDR1 KGHSH, CDR2 LQKENI. The CDR3 coding sequence is TGTGCCAGCTCACCTCTCTGGACGGAACAAGAGACCCAGTACTTC. Protein: CASSPLWTEQETQYF.

J is TRBJ2-7 and V is TRBV15; the D gene is possibly TRBD2 (6 bases). V gave up 6 bases and J gave up 0 bases, with 12 bases separating them. The CDR3 loop spans 14 amino acids. Germline V gene sequence: CDR1 LNHNV, CDR2 YYDKDF (reference sequence). In DNA form, the CDR3 reads TGTGCCACCAGGGAGATGGGAGGCTCCTACGAGCAGTACTTC. Translated: CATREMGGSYEQYF.

The table lists this clonotype with a few counts. The rearrangement joins TRBV12-5 to TRBJ1-1, with D unclear. The V end was cut by 6 bases, the J end by 7 bases, with 18 bases between. CDR1 is LGHNT, CDR2 FRNRAP, per germline. The CDR3 spans 14 residues. In nucleotides, the CDR3 is TGTGCTAGTGGCACGGGTCGTATGTATAATGAAGCTTTCTTT. Its translation: CASGTGRMYNEAFF.

This chain connects TRBV29-1 to TRBJ2-7; 9 positions match TRBD1. Per the germline V gene, CDR1 is SQVTM and CDR2 is ANQGSEA. V lost 6 bases, J lost 2 bases, and 5 bases stayed unmatched. This CDR3 region has 13 residues. CDR3 nucleotides: TGCAGCGTGGGGGGACAGGGTGCCTACGAGCAGTACTTC. This translates into CSVGGQGAYEQYF.

The chain combines TRBV5-4 with TRBJ1-2; TRBD1 agrees at 7 bases. Unmatched junction bases numbered 11, after V lost 4 bases and J lost 8 bases. From germline, CDR1 is SGHNT and CDR2 YYREEE (reference sequence). This CDR3 spans 14 amino acids. CDR3 loop: CASSLPGDRRGYTF. The CDR3 DNA reads TGTGCCAGCAGCCTCCCAGGGGACAGAAGAGGCTACACCTTC.

This clonotype was recorded a few times. V and J are TRBV27 and TRBJ2-7; a possible D gene is TRBD2 (5 bases). CDR3 length equals 15 residues. Germline lookup yields CDR1 MNHEY and CDR2 SMNVEV (reference sequence). Trimming took off 9 bases at V and 6 bases at J, with 24 bases between the two ends. CDR3 coding DNA: TGTGCCAGATTCCCGGAACTGGAGGATGGGTTCGAGCAGTACTTC. Amino acids: CARFPELEDGFEQYF.

This clonotype was picked up a small number of times. The chain combines TRBV6-5 with TRBJ2-3, with 7 bases identical to TRBD2. The CDR3 consists of 17 residues. Per the germline V gene, CDR1 is MNHEY and CDR2 is SVGAGI. The ends lost 6 bases at V and 1 base at J; junction bases unmatched: 13. The CDR3 loop reads CASRHRSSGHGTDTQYF. In DNA, the CDR3 is TGTGCCAGCAGGCACCGGTCTAGCGGCCATGGCACAGATACGCAGTATTTT.

This clonotype turned up a few times. The rearrangement uses TRBV5-1 and TRBJ1-2; 8 bases match TRBD1. Germline CDR1 reads SGHRS; CDR2 reads YFSETQ. CDR3 length: 15 residues. J lost 4 bases, V lost 0 bases, and 5 bases had no gene match. In DNA form, the CDR3 reads TGCGCCAGCAGCTTGGCCGGACAGGGTGGCTATGGCTACACCTTC. Its translation is CASSLAGQGGYGYTF.

This clonotype was seen only a few times. The J gene is TRBJ2-7, the V gene TRBV3-1; D gene uncertain. The CDR3 totals 12 residues. With 6 bases removed from V and 5 bases from J, the gap between germline ends came to 11 bases. CDR1 and CDR2 from the germline V gene are LGHDT and YNNKEL (reference sequence). The CDR3 sequence: CASSPATDEQYF. The CDR3, as DNA: TGTGCCAGCAGTCCCGCGACGGACGAGCAGTACTTC.

This clonotype was recorded a few times. This chain uses TRBV12-3 or TRBV12-4 with TRBJ2-7; TRBD1 is a possible D gene (5 bases). CDR3 length: 14 amino acids. The V end lost 5 bases, the J end lost 6 bases, and 17 bases lay between the germline ends. CDR3 loop: CASSADISRGEQYF. The DNA for the CDR3 is TGTGCCAGCAGTGCGGACATCAGTCGTGGCGAGCAGTACTTC.

This chain uses TRBV27 with TRBJ2-7; 9 bases line up with TRBD1. V dropped 6 bases and J dropped 11; count of bases not matched to a gene: 11. Germline-derived CDR1 and CDR2 are MNHEY and SMNVEV (reference sequence). The CDR3 is 13 amino acids. The CDR3: CASSPQGAIVKYF. In DNA form, the CDR3 reads TGTGCCAGCAGCCCACAGGGGGCAATCGTCAAGTACTTC.

The genes are TRBV29-1 and TRBJ2-3; D call uncertain. The CDR3 has 13 amino acids. V lost 4 bases, J lost 11 bases, and 19 bases lay in between. Per germline, CDR1 SQVTM and CDR2 ANQGSEA. CDR3 residues: CSVGIGLPVEQYF. The CDR3, as DNA: TGCAGCGTTGGGATCGGCTTACCAGTTGAGCAGTATTTT.

The gene calls are TRBV4-2 and TRBJ2-7, with 9 bases that match TRBD2. Losses at the gene ends were 0 bases for V and 0 bases for J; bases not matched to a gene: 9. The CDR3 has 18 amino acids. Germline V gives CDR1 LGHNA, CDR2 YNFKEQ. Here the CDR3 reads CASSQEMASGVSSYEQYF. CDR3 bases: TGTGCCAGCAGCCAAGAGATGGCTAGCGGGGTAAGCTCCTACGAGCAGTACTTC.

The chain employs TRBV20-1 and TRBJ2-6; a possible D gene is TRBD1 (5 bases). V was trimmed by 6 bases and J by 4 bases, leaving 13 bases between them. CDR1 DFQATT and CDR2 SNEGSKA come from the germline V gene (reference sequence). There are 14 residues in the CDR3. For the CDR3, the DNA is TGCAGTGCCCTCCAGGGTTCAGGGGCCAACGTCCTGACTTTC. It yields the protein CSALQGSGANVLTF.

This clonotype was observed a few times. This CDR3 reads CASSYGSYGQGKNYEQYF. CDR3 DNA: TGTGCCAGCAGTTACGGATCATACGGGCAGGGTAAGAACTACGAGCAGTACTTC. The rearrangement links TRBV6-2 or TRBV6-3 to TRBJ2-7, with a tentative D call TRBD1 (5 bases). The V end lost 2 bases, the J end lost 3 bases, and 23 bases lay between the germline ends. Germline V gives CDR1 MNHEY, CDR2 SVGEGT. The CDR3 has 18 residues.

This chain connects TRBV29-1 to TRBJ2-7; TRBD1 matches at 9 bases. This CDR3 spans 13 amino acids. Germline trimming cut 7 bases from V and 4 bases from J; bases unmatched to any gene: 8. Germline-derived CDR1 and CDR2 are SQVTM and ANQGSEA. For the CDR3, the DNA is TGCAGCGGTGGACCGGGACAGGGTTACGAGCAGTACTTC. Its protein product is CSGGPGQGYEQYF.

This clonotype turned up a few times. The chain joins TRBV7-7 to TRBJ2-3; tentatively, D is TRBD2 (6 bases). Germline V CDR1 and CDR2: SSHAT, FNYEAQ (reference sequence). The CDR3 runs to 15 residues. The ends were cut back, 5 bases at V and 3 bases at J, with 15 bases in the middle. The CDR3 region has the DNA TGTGCCAGCAGCCTATCTTTGCGGGAAACAGATACGCAGTATTTT. Its translation is CASSLSLRETDTQYF.

The chain links TRBV20-1 to TRBJ2-1; no firm D call. This CDR3 spans 13 amino acids. Trimming pared 6 bases from V and 5 bases from J, leaving 14 bases between. Germline assignment: CDR1 DFQATT and CDR2 SNEGSKA (reference sequence). The CDR3 DNA reads TGCAGTGCGACGAAGGCATTCCACAATGAGCAGTTCTTC. Protein: CSATKAFHNEQFF.

This clonotype was seen many times. The rearrangement uses TRBV12-3 or TRBV12-4 and TRBJ2-7; either TRBD1 or TRBD2 may fit D (5 bases each). V gave up 0 bases and J gave up 1 base, with 7 bases separating them. This CDR3 is 14 amino acids long. The CDR3 reads CASSLAGVSYEQYF. DNA of the CDR3: TGTGCCAGCAGTTTAGCGGGGGTTTCCTACGAGCAGTACTTC.

This clonotype has more than one count but fewer than ten. This chain links TRBV3-1 with TRBJ2-5, with 8 nucleotides matching TRBD1. J gave up 2 bases and V 7 bases, and 6 bases lay outside the gene matches. The germline V gene has CDR1 LGHDT and CDR2 YNNKEL (reference sequence). This CDR3 is 14 amino acids long. The CDR3 region is CASTFWTGQETQYF. Written as DNA, the CDR3 is TGTGCCAGCACTTTCTGGACAGGGCAAGAGACCCAGTACTTC.

This clonotype was recorded at least ten times. DNA of the CDR3: TGTGCCAGCAGTTACTCGGACGGACTAAATTCACCCCTCCACTTT. It is translated as CASSYSDGLNSPLHF. The chain couples TRBV6-5 to TRBJ1-6; unclear D gene. In germline, CDR1 is MNHEY, CDR2 SVGAGI. V was clipped by 0 bases and J by 7 bases, with 10 bases between them. This CDR3 is built from 15 residues.

This rearrangement joins TRBV6-2 or TRBV6-3 to TRBJ1-1; TRBD1 agrees at 7 bases. Germline-derived CDR1 and CDR2 are MNHEY and SVGEGT. The CDR3 contains 12 residues. Losses at the gene ends were 5 bases for V and 7 bases for J; bases not matched to a gene: 4. The CDR3 loop is CASSRTGIEAFF. DNA of the CDR3: TGTGCCAGCAGTCGGACAGGAATTGAAGCTTTCTTT.

The V gene is TRBV6-5, the J gene TRBJ2-3, with 7 bases lining up with TRBD1. The V segment lost 4 bases and the J segment 6 bases; nucleotides outside the gene matches: 7. Germline-derived CDR1 and CDR2 are MNHEY and SVGAGI. This CDR3 comprises 14 residues. The CDR3 protein is CASSSLGGRDTQYF. CDR3 nucleotide sequence: TGTGCCAGCAGTTCTCTAGGGGGCCGGGATACGCAGTATTTT.